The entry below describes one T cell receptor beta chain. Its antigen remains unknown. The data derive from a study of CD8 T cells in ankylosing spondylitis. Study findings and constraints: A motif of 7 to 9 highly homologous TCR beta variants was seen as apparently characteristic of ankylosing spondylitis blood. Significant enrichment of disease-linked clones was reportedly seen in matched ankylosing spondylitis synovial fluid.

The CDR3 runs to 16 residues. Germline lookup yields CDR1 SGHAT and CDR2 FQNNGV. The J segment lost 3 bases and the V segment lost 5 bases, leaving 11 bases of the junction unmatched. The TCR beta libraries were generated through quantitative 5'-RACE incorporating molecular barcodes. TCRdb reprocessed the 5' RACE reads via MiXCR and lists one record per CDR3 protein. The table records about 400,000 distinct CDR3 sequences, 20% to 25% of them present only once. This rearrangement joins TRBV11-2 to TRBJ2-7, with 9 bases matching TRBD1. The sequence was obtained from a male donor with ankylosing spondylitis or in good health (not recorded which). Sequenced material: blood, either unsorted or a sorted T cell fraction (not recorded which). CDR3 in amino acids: CASSRQDRGSFYEQYF. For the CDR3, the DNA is TGTGCCAGCAGCCGACAGGACAGGGGTTCCTTCTACGAGCAGTACTTC.